This T cell receptor (beta chain) was sequenced in a study of blood T cell repertoires in COVID-19. Study-wide background: Donors in the United States, Italy and Spain gave samples during acute or convalescent COVID-19. T cells, B-cell-depleted T cells, or PBMCs provided the cDNA or gDNA that served as material.

Assay: immunoSEQ multiplex PCR; the TCRdb copy retains only in-frame clones and omits some. The sample lists roughly 110,000 clones; more than 80% were seen once. The CDR3 is 15 amino acids. Germline V gene sequence: CDR1 LNHDA, CDR2 SQIVND (reference sequence). V was cut by 6 bases and J by 6 bases, with 18 bases left in between. This clone has just a few counts. The V and J genes are TRBV19 and TRBJ1-5; perhaps TRBD1 as D (6 bases). Input material: peripheral blood. The clonotype comes from a woman aged 55-70 years with acute or convalescent COVID-19. CDR3: CASSPGQFGSQPQHF. Here the CDR3 DNA reads TGTGCCAGTAGCCCCGGACAGTTTGGAAGTCAGCCCCAGCATTTT.